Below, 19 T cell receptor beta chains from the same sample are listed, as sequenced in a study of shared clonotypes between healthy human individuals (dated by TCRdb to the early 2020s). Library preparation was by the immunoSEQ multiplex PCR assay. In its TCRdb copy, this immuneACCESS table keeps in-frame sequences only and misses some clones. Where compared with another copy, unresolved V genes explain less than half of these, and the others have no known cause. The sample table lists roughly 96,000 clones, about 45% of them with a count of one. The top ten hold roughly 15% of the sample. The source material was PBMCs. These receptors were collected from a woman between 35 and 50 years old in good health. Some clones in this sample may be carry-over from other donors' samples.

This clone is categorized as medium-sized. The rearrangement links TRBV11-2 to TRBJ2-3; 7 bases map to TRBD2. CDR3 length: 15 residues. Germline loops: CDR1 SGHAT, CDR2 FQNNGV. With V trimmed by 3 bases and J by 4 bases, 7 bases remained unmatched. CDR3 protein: CASSFWGGSPDTQYF. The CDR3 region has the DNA TGTGCCAGCAGCTTTTGGGGGGGTTCTCCAGATACGCAGTATTTT.

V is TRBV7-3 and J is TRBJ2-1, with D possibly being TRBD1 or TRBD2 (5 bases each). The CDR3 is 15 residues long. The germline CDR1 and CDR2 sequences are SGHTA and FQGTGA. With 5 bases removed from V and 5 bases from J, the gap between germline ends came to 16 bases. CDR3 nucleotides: TGTGCCAGCAGCGCCCGCGAGTGGGGGAACAATGAGCAGTTCTTC. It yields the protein CASSAREWGNNEQFF.

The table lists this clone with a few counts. CDR3 region: CAWRTGGSYGYTF. The CDR3 nucleotides read TGTGCCTGGAGGACAGGGGGATCCTATGGCTACACCTTC. The V call is TRBV30, the J call TRBJ1-2, with 9 bases identical to TRBD1. CDR1 and CDR2 (germline): GTSNPN, SVGIG (reference sequence). The CDR3 is 13 residues long. V was pared by 3 bases and J by 4 bases, with 3 bases of the junction left unmatched.

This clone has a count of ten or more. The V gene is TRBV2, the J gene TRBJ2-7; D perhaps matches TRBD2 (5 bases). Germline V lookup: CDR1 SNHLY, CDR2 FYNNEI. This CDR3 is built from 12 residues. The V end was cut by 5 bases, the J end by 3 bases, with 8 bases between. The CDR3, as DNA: TGTGCCAGCAGTCCGGGGAACTACGAGCAGTACTTC. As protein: CASSPGNYEQYF.

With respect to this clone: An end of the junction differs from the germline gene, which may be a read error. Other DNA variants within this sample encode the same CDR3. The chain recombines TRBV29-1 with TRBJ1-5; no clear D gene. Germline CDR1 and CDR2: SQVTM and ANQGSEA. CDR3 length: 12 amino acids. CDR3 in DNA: TGCAGCGTTGCCCTCGGGGATCAGCCCCAGCACTTT. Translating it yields CSVALGDQPQHF.

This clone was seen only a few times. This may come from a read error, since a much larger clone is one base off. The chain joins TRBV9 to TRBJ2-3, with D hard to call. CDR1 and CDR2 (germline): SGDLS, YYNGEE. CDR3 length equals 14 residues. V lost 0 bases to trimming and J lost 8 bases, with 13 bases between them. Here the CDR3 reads CASSVVSDAGTQYF. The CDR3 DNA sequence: TGTGCCAGCAGCGTAGTGTCAGACGCAGGTACGCAGTATTTT.

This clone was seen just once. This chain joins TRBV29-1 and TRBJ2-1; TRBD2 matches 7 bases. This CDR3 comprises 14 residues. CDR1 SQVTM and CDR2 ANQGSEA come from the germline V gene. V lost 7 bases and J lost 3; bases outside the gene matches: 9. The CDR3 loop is CSGGTAGDYNEQFF. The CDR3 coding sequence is TGCAGCGGGGGGACGGCGGGAGACTACAATGAGCAGTTCTTC.

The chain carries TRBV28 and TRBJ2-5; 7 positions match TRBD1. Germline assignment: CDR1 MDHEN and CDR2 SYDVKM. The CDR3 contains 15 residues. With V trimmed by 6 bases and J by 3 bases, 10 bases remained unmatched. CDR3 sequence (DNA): TGTGCCAGCAGCCAGGACAGGTCTGGGGAAGAGACCCAGTACTTC. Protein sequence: CASSQDRSGEETQYF.

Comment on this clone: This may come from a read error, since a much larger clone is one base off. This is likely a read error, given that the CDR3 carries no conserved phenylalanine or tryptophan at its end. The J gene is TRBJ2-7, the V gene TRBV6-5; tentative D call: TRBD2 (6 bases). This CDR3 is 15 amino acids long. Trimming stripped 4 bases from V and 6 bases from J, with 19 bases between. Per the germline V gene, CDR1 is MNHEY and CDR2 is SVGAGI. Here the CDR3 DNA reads TGTGCCAGCAGTTGGGGGGTGGGTAGCAGGCGCGAGCAGTACCTC. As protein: CASSWGVGSRREQYL.

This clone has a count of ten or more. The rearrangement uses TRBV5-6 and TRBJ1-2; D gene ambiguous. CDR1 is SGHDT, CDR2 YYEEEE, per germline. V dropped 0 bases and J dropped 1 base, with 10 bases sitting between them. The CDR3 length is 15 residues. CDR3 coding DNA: TGTGCCAGCAGCTTGGGAGGCAGAGATAACTATGGCTACACCTTC. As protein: CASSLGGRDNYGYTF.

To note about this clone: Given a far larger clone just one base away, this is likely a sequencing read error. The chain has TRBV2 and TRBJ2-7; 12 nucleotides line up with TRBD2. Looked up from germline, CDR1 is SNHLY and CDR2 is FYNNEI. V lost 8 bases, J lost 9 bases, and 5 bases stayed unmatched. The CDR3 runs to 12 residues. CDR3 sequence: CASGGLAGGQYF. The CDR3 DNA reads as TGTGCCAGCGGGGGACTAGCGGGCGGGCAGTACTTC. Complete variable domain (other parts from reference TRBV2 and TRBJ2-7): EPEVTQTPSHQVTQMGQEVILRCVPISNHLYFYWYRQILGQKVEFLVSFYNNEISEKSEIFDDQFSVERPDGSNFTLKIRSTKLEDSAMYFCASGGLAGGQYFGPGTRLTVT.

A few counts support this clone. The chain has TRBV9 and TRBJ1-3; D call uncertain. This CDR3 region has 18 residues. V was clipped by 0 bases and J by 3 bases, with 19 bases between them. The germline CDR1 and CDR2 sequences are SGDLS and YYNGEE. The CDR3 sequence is CASSVATQMVGRGNTIYF. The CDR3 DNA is TGTGCCAGCAGCGTAGCTACCCAGATGGTGGGCCGTGGAAACACCATATATTTT. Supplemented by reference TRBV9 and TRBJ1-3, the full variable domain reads DSGVTQTPKHLITATGQRVTLRCSPRSGDLSVYWYQQSLDQGLQFLIQYYNGEERAKGNILERFSAQQFPDLHSELNLSSLELGDSALYFCASSVATQMVGRGNTIYFGEGSWLTVV.

CDR3 in DNA: TGTGCCAGCAGCTTAGGACAGCTAGCGCTCGACACAGATACGCAGTATTTT. Translation gives CASSLGQLALDTDTQYF. The chain is built from TRBV7-9 and TRBJ2-3, with a weak D call TRBD2 (6 bases). The V gene's germline CDR1 is SEHNR and CDR2 FQNEAQ (reference sequence). This CDR3 is 17 amino acids long. V was cut by 1 base and J by 2 bases, with 16 bases left in between.

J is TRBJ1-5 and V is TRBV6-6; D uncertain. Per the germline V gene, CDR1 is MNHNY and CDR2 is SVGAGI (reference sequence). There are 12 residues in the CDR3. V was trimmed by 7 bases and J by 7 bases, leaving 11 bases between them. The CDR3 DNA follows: TGTGCCAGCAATTTAGGGCCCCAGCCCCAGCATTTT. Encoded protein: CASNLGPQPQHF.

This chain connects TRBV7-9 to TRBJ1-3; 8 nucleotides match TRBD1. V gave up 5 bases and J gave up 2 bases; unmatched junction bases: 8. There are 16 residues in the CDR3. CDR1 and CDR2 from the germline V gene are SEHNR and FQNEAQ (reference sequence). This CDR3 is CASSMSDRGPGNTIYF. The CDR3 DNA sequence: TGTGCCAGCAGCATGTCAGACAGGGGTCCTGGAAACACCATATATTTT.

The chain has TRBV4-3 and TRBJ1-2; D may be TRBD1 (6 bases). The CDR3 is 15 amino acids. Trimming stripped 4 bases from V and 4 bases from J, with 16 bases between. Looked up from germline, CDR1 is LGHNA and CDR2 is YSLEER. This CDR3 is CASSPTLTGPYGYTF. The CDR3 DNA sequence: TGCGCCAGCAGCCCCACCCTCACAGGGCCCTATGGCTACACCTTC.

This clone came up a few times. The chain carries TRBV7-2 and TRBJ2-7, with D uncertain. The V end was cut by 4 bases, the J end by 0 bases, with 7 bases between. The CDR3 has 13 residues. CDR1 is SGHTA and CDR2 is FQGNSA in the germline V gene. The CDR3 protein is CASSSSDSYEQYF. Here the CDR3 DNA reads TGTGCCAGCAGCTCCTCGGACTCCTACGAGCAGTACTTC.

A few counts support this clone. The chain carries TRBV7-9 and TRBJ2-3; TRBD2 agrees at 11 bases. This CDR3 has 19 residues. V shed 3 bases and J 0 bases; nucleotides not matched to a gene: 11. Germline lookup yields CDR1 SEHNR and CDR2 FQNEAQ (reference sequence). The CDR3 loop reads CASSFGLAGGGTSTDTQYF. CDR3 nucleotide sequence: TGTGCCAGCAGCTTCGGGCTAGCGGGGGGCGGAACTAGCACAGATACGCAGTATTTT. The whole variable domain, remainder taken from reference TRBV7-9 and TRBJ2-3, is DTGVSQNPRHKITKRGQNVTFRCDPISEHNRLYWYRQTLGQGPEFLTYFQNEAQLEKSRLLSDRFSAERPKGSFSTLEIQRTEQGDSAMYLCASSFGLAGGGTSTDTQYFGPGTRLTVL.

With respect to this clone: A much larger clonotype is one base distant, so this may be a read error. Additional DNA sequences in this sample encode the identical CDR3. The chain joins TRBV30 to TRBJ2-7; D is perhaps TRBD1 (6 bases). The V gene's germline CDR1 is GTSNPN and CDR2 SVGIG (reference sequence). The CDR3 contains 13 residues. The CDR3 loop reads CAWKPDSHYEQYF. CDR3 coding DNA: TGCGCCTGGAAACCGGACAGTCACTACGAGCAGTACTTC.